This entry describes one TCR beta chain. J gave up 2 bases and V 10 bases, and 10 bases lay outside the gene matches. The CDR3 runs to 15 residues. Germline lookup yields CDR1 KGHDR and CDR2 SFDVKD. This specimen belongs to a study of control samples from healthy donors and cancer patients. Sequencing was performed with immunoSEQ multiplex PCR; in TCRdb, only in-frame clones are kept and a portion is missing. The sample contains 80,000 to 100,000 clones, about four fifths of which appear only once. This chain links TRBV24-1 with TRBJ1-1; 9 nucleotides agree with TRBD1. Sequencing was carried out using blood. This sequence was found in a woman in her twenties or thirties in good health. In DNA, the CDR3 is TGTGCCACTTCCTCTGGACAGGGGATAAACACTGAAGCTTTCTTT. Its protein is CATSSGQGINTEAFF.